This TCR beta chain was found in a study of cytomegalovirus exposure and HLA in healthy donors. 13 Jbeta primers and 60 Vbeta primers were used for the PCR. Profiled with immunoSEQ multiplex PCR; TCRdb holds only in-frame clones, not every one. The sample includes about 190,000 clones, about 69% of them seen just once. This clone was detected a few times. Germline loops: CDR1 SEHNR, CDR2 FQNEAQ (reference sequence). The V end lost 5 bases, the J end lost 7 bases, and 13 bases lay between the germline ends. CDR3 length: 13 amino acids. The chain combines TRBV7-9 with TRBJ2-3; D gene uncertain. The sample consisted of PBMCs. This clonotype was sampled from a man aged 25-45 years in good health and CMV-seropositive. The CDR3 bases are TGTGCCAGCAGCCGAGACATGTCTAATACGCAGTATTTT. Residues: CASSRDMSNTQYF.